This TCR beta chain originates from a study of blood T cell repertoires in COVID-19. Study-wide context: Collection of acute and convalescent COVID-19 samples took place in the United States, Italy and Spain. In each case, the material was cDNA or gDNA derived from T cells, B-cell-depleted T cells, or PBMCs.

In the source study's methods: Scientists estimated how many nucleated cells there were by amplifying reference gene primers. Clones were sequenced by immunoSEQ multiplex PCR, and TCRdb holds only the in-frame ones, with some missing. V, J and clone size are taken as reported in that table, and D and trimming were inferred from the DNA itself. The sample lists around 200,000 clones, more than 75% occurring once. With 0 bases removed from V and 4 bases from J, the gap between germline ends came to 10 bases. This CDR3 is 15 amino acids long. Germline CDR1 and CDR2: KGHSH and LQKENI. This clone was picked up one time.

Sequenced input: peripheral blood. The chain links TRBV18 to TRBJ1-3, with D tentatively TRBD1 (5 bases). The TCR originated in a man in his forties with active or convalescent COVID-19. The CDR3 is CASSPPGARGNTIYF. The CDR3, as DNA: TGTGCCAGCTCACCACCAGGGGCGCGAGGAAACACCATATATTTT.